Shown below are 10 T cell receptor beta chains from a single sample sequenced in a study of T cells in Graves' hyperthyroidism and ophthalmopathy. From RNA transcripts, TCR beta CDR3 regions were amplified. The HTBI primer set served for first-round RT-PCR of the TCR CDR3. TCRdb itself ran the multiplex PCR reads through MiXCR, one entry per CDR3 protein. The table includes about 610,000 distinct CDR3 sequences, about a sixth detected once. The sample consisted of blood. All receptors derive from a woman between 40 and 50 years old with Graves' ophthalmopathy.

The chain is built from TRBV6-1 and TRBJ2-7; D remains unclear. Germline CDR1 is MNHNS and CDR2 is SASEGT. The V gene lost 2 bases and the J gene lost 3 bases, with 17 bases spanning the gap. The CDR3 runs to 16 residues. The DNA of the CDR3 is TGTGCCAGCAGTGAACCGAAAGTGTGGGGTAACTACGAGCAGTACTTC. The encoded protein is CASSEPKVWGNYEQYF.

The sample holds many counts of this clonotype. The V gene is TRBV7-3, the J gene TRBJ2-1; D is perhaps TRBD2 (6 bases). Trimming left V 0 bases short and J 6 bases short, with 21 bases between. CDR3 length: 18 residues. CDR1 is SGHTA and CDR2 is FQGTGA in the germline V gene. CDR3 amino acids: CASSLTPPGGDLLNEQFF. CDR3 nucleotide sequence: TGTGCCAGCAGCTTAACGCCCCCGGGCGGGGATCTGCTCAATGAGCAGTTCTTC.

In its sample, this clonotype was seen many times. Here the CDR3 DNA reads TGTGCCAGCAGTTCCCCCCCGAATGGGGTCTACGAGCAGTACTTC. Its translation is CASSSPPNGVYEQYF. The V gene is TRBV6-1, the J gene TRBJ2-7; D gene unclear. The CDR3 runs 15 residues. The V end lost 5 bases, the J end lost 3 bases, and 17 bases lay between the germline ends. CDR1 MNHNS and CDR2 SASEGT come from the germline V gene.

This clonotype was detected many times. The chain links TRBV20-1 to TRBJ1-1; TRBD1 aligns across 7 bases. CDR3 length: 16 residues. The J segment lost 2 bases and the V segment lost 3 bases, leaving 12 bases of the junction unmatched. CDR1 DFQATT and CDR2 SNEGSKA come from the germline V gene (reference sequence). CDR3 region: CSASGTEGARNTEAFF. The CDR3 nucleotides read TGCAGTGCTAGCGGGACAGAGGGTGCCAGAAACACTGAAGCTTTCTTT.

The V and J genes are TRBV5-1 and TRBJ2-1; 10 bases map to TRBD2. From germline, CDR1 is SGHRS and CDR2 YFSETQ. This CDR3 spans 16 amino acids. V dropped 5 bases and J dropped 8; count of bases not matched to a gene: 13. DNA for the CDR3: TGCGCCAGCAGTCTGGGGCTAGCGGGAGATGGAGATGAGCAGTTCTTC. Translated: CASSLGLAGDGDEQFF.

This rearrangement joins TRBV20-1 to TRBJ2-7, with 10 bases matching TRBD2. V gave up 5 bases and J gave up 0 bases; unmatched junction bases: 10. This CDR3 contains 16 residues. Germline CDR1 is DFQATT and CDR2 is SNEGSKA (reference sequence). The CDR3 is CSALPTAGGDSYEQYF. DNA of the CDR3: TGCAGTGCTTTACCCACAGCGGGAGGGGACTCCTACGAGCAGTACTTC.

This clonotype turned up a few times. The CDR3 spells CASSQVSKTDGEKLFF. Here the CDR3 DNA reads TGCGCCAGCAGCCAAGTATCAAAAACTGATGGGGAAAAACTGTTTTTT. The J gene is TRBJ1-4, the V gene TRBV4-1; D remains ambiguous. Trimming stripped 1 base from V and 8 bases from J, with 17 bases between. Per the germline V gene, CDR1 is MGHRA and CDR2 is YSYEKL. The CDR3 consists of 16 residues.

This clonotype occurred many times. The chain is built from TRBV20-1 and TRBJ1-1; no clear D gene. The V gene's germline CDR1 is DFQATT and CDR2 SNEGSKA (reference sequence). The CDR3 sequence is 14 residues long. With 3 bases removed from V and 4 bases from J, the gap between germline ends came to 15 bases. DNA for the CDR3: TGCAGTGCTAGCGAAGGATCGCTGAGCACTGAAGCTTTCTTT. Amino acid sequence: CSASEGSLSTEAFF.

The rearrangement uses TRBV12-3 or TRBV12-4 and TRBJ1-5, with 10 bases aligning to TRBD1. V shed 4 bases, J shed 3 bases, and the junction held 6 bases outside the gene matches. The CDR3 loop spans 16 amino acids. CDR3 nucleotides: TGTGCCAGCAGTTCGGGGACAGGGGCAATCAATCAGCCCCAGCATTTT. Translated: CASSSGTGAINQPQHF.

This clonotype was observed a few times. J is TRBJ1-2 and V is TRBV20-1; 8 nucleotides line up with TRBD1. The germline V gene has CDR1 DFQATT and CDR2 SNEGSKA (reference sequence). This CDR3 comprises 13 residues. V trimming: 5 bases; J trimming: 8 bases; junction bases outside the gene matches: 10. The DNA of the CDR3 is TGCAGTGCTGCGAGGACAGGGTGGGAAGGCTACACCTTC. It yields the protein CSAARTGWEGYTF.